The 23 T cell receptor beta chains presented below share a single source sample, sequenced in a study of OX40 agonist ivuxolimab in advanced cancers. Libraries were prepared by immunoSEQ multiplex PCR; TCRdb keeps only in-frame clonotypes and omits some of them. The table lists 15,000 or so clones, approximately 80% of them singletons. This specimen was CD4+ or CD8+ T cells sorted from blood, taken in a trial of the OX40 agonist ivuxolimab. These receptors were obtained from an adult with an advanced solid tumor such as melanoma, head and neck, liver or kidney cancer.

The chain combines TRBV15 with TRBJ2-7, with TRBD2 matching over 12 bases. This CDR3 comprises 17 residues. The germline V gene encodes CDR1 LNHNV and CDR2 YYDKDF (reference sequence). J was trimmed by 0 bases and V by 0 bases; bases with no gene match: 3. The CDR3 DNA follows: TGTGCCACCAGCAGAGATCTAGCGGGAGGGAGCTCCTACGAGCAGTACTTC. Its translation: CATSRDLAGGSSYEQYF. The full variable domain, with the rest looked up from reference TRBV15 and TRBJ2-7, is DAMVIQNPRYQVTQFGKPVTLSCSQTLNHNVMYWYQQKSSQAPKLLFHYYDKDFNNEADTPDNFQSRRPNTSFCFLDIRSPGLGDTAMYLCATSRDLAGGSSYEQYFGPGTRLTVT.

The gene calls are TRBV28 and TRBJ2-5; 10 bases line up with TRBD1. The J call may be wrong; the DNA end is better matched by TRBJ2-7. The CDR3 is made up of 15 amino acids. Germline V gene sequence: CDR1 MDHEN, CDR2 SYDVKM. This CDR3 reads CASTPGTGVFYEQYF. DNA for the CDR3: TGTGCCAGCACCCCCGGGACAGGGGTGTTCTACGAGCAGTACTTC.

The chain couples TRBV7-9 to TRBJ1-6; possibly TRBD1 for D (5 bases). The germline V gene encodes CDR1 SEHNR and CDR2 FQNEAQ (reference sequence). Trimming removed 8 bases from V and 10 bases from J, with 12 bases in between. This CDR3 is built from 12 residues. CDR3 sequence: CASAPGPSPLHF. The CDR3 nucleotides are TGTGCCAGCGCCCCGGGGCCCTCACCCCTCCACTTT.

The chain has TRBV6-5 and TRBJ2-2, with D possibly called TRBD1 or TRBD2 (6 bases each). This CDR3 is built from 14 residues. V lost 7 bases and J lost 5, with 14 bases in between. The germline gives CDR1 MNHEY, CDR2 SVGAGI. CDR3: CASTTLGGTGELFF. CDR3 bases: TGTGCCAGCACCACCCTAGGGGGGACCGGGGAGCTGTTTTTT.

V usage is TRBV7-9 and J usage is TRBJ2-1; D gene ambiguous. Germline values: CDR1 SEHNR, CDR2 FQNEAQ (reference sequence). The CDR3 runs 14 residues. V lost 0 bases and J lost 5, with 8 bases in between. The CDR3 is CASSLALVNNEQFF. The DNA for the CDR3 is TGTGCCAGCAGCTTAGCGCTGGTAAACAATGAGCAGTTCTTC.

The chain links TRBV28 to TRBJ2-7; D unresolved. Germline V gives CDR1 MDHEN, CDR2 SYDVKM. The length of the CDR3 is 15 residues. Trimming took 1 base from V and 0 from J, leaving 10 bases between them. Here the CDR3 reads CASSLSLSSSYEQYF. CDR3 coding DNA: TGTGCCAGCAGTTTATCACTCTCGAGCTCCTACGAGCAGTACTTC.

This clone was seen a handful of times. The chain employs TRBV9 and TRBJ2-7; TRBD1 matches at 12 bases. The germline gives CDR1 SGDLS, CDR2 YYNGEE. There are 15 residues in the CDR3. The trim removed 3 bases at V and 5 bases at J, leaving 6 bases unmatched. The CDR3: CASSASGTGGNEQYF. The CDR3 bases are TGTGCCAGCAGCGCATCCGGGACAGGGGGCAACGAGCAGTACTTC.

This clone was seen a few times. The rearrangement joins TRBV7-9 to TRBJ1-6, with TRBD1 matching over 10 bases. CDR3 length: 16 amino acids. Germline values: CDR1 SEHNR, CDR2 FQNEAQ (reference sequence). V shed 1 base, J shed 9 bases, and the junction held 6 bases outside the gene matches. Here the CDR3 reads CASSLGGQGHISPLHF. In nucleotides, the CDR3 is TGTGCCAGCAGCTTAGGGGGACAGGGGCATATTTCACCCCTCCACTTT.

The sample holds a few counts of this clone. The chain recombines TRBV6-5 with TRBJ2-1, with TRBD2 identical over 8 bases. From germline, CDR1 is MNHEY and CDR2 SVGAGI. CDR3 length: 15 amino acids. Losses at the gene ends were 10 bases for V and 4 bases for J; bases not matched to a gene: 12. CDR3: CATSGVAGSYNEQFF. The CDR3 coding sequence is TGTGCCACCTCGGGGGTAGCGGGATCGTACAATGAGCAGTTCTTC.

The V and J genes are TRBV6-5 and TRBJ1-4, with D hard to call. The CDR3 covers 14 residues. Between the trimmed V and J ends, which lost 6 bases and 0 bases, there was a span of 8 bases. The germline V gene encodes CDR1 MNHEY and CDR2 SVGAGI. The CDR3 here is CASRDRPTNEKLFF. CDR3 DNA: TGTGCCAGCAGGGACCGGCCAACTAATGAAAAACTGTTTTTT.

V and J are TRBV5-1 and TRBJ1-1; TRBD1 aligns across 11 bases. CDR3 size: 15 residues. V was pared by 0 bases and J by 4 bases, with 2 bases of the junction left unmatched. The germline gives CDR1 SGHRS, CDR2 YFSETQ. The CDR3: CASSLAGTGGTEAFF. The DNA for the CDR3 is TGCGCCAGCAGCTTGGCTGGGACAGGGGGCACTGAAGCTTTCTTT.

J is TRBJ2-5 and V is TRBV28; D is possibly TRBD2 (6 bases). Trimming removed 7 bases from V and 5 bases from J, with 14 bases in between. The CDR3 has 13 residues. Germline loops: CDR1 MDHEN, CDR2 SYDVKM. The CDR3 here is CASTPEGRETQYF. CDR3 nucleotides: TGTGCCAGCACCCCGGAGGGGAGGGAGACCCAGTACTTC.

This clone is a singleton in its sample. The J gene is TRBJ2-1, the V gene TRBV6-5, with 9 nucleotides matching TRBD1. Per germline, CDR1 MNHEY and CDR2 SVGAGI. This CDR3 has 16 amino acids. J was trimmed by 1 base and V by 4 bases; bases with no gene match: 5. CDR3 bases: TGTGCCAGCAGTTCCGGGACAGGGTTTTCCTACAATGAGCAGTTCTTC. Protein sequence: CASSSGTGFSYNEQFF.

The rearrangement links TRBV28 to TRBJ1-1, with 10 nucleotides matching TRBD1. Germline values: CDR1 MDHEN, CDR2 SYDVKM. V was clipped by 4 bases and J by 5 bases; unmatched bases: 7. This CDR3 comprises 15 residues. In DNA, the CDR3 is TGTGCCAGCAGTTCCTGGACAGGGGGTGGGACTGAAGCTTTCTTT. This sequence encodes CASSSWTGGGTEAFF.

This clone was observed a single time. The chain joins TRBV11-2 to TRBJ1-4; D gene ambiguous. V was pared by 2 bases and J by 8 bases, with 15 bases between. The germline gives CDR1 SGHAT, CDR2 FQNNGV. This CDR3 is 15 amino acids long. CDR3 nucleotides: TGTGCCAGCAGCTTAAGTCTAGGGCTGGGGGAAAAACTGTTTTTT. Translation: CASSLSLGLGEKLFF. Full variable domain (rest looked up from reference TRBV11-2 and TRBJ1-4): EAGVAQSPRYKIIEKRQSVAFWCNPISGHATLYWYQQILGQGPKLLIQFQNNGVVDDSQLPKDRFSAERLKGVDSTLKIQPAKLEDSAVYLCASSLSLGLGEKLFFGSGTQLSVL.

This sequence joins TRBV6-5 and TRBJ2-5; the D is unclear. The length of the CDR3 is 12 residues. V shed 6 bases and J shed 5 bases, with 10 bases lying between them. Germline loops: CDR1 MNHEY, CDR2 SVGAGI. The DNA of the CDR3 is TGTGCCAGCAGCCCTGGACCTGAGACCCAGTACTTC. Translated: CASSPGPETQYF.

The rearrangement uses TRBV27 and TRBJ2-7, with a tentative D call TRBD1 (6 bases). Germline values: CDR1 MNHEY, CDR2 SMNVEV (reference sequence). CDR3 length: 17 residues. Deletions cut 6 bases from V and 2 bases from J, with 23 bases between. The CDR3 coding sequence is TGTGCCAGCAGCTCCCCCAGTGTCGAGGGGGTCGCCTACGAGCAGTACTTC. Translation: CASSSPSVEGVAYEQYF.

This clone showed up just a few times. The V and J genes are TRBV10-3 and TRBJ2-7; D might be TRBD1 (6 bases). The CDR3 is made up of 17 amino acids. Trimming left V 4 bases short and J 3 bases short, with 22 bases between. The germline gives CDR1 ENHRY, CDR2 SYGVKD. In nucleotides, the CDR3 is TGTGCCATCAGTGCTATACCCCCGGTGACAGGTGACTACGAGCAGTACTTC. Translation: CAISAIPPVTGDYEQYF.

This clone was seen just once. CDR3 residues: CASSLGGSGRADTQYF. The CDR3 DNA is TGTGCCAGCAGCTTGGGGGGTAGCGGGAGGGCAGATACGCAGTATTTT. The chain carries TRBV5-6 and TRBJ2-3; TRBD2 agrees at 11 bases. Germline-derived CDR1 and CDR2 are SGHDT and YYEEEE. The ends lost 0 bases at V and 4 bases at J; junction bases unmatched: 4. This CDR3 contains 16 residues.

The CDR3 region is CASSLSRFLPRGELFF. CDR3 DNA sequence: TGTGCCAGCAGTTTATCGAGGTTCCTCCCTCGCGGGGAGCTGTTTTTT. This chain connects TRBV27 to TRBJ2-2; no definite D call. Trimming cost V 0 bases and J 7 bases, with 15 bases left between them. Germline assignment: CDR1 MNHEY and CDR2 SMNVEV (reference sequence). The CDR3 extends over 16 amino acids.

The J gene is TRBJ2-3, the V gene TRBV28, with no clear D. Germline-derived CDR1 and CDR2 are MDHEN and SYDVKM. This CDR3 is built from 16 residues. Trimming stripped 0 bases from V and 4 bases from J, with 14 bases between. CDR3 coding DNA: TGTGCCAGCAGTTTATGGGGAAGTGGGCTGGCAGATACGCAGTATTTT. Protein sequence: CASSLWGSGLADTQYF.

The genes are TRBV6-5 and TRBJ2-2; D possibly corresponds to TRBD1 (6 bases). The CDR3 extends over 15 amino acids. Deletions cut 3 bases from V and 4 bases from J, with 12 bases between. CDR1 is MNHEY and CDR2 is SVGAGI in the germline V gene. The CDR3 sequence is CASSYVAGVTGELFF. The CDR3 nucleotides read TGTGCCAGCAGTTATGTTGCAGGGGTCACCGGGGAGCTGTTTTTT.

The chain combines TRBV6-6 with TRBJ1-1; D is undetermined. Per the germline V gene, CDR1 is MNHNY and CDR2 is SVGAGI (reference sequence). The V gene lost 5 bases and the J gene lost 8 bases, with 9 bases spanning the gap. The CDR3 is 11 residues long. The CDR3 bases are TGTGCCAGCAGTACGGGCTTGGAAGCTTTCTTT. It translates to CASSTGLEAFF.